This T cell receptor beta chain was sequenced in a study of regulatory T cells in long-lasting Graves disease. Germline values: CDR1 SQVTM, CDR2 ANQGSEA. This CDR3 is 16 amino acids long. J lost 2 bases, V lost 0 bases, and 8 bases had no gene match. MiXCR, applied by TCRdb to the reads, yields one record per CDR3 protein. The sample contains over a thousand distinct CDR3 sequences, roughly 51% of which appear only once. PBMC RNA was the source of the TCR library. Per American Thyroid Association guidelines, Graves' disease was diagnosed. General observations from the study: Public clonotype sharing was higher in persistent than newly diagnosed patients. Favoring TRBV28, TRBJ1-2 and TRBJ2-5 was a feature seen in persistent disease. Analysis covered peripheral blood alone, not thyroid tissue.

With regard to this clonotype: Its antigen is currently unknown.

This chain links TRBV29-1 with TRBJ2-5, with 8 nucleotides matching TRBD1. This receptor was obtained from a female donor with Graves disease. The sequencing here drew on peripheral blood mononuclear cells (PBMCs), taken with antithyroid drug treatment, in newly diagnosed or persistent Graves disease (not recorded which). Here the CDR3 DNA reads TGCAGCGTTGAAGACCCACAGGACAGGGTACAAGAGACCCAGTACTTC. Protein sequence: CSVEDPQDRVQETQYF.